This T cell receptor (beta chain) appears in the sequencing data of a study of human T cells and chemical hapten exposure. At the level of the study: 2% DPC was applied to about 2 cm by about 2 cm of upper inner arm skin for sensitization. Upper back patch tests used 0.01% DPC, scored after 6 days.

Time point specified: patch test 2, 6 weeks after DPC sensitization. Described treatment: therapeutic diphenylcyclopropenone sensitization with weekly scalp DPC. Blood sampling preceded each patch test application. Concerning this clonotype: Its antigen is unknown.

TCRdb redid the calling of the RACE reads with MiXCR, one entry per CDR3 protein. The table records fewer than 85,000 distinct CDR3 sequences, 11% of them present only once. Points from the study as a whole: There were significantly more large CDR3 similarity clusters among expanded TCRs than among controls.

The input for sequencing was whole blood, taken in connection with sensitization to the hapten diphenylcyclopropenone (DPC). The sequence came from a man aged 18 to 29 with alopecia areata. Some clones in this sample may be carry-over from other donors' samples.

The CDR3 is CASSLRSQANTEAFF. The CDR3 region has the DNA TGTGCCAGCAGCTTGCGCTCCCAGGCAAACACTGAAGCTTTCTTT. The chain combines TRBV5-5 with TRBJ1-1; D remains unclear. Germline lookup yields CDR1 SGHKS and CDR2 YYEKEE (reference sequence). CDR3 length equals 15 residues. The germline V and J ends were trimmed by 1 base and 2 bases, with 12 bases remaining between them.